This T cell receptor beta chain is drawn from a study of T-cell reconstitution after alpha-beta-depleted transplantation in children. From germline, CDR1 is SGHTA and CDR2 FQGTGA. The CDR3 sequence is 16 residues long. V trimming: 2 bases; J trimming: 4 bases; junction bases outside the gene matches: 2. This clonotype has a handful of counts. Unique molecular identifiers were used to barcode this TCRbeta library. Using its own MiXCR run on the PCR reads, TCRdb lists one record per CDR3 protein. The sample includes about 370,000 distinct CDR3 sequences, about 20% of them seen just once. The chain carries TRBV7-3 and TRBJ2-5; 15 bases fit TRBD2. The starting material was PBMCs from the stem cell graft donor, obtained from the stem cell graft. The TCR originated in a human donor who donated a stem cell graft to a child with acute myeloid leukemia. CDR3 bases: TGTGCCAGCAGCTTACCGGGACTAGCGGGAGGAGAGACCCAGTACTTC. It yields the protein CASSLPGLAGGETQYF.